This T cell receptor beta chain was sequenced for a study of T cells in localized non-small cell lung cancer. The CDR3 is 13 residues long. V was clipped by 5 bases and J by 1 base, with 8 bases between them. The germline gives CDR1 SGHTA, CDR2 FQGTGA. This clone was recorded only once. Sequenced by immunoSEQ multiplex PCR; TCRdb stores in-frame clones only, minus some. The table records tens of thousands of clones, approximately 80% of them present only once. This sequence was found in a male donor at least 60 years old with stage III squamous cell lung carcinoma. Sequenced here: peripheral blood, sampled before any cancer treatment. The V call is TRBV7-3, the J call TRBJ2-5; D may be TRBD2 (6 bases). CDR3 residues: CASSRGTQETQYF. DNA of the CDR3: TGTGCCAGCAGCCGCGGGACCCAAGAGACCCAGTACTTC. The variable domain in full, completed from reference TRBV7-3 and TRBJ2-5, reads GAGVSQTPSNKVTEKGKYVELRCDPISGHTALYWYRQSLGQGPEFLIYFQGTGAADDSGLPNDRFFAVRPEGSVSTLKIQRTERGDSAVYLCASSRGTQETQYFGPGTRLLVL.